The entry below describes one T cell receptor (beta chain). Germline CDR1 reads SGHTA; CDR2 reads FQGNSA. CDR3 length: 17 residues. Trimming removed 0 bases at V and 0 bases at J, with 11 bases between. This entry belongs to a study of early T cells in non-severe SARS-CoV-2 infection. TCRdb recomputed calls from the 5' RACE reads with MiXCR, one row per CDR3 protein. Of around 64,000 distinct CDR3 sequences in the sample, around an eighth were seen once. The sequencing here drew on whole blood, taken at baseline. The receptor was derived from an adult who was a healthcare worker with PCR-confirmed SARS-CoV-2 infection or an uninfected control (not recorded which). The chain employs TRBV7-2 and TRBJ2-2; D remains unclear. The CDR3 DNA sequence: TGTGCCAGCAGCTTAGCTTCTCTACGCTCGAACACCGGGGAGCTGTTTTTT. Residues: CASSLASLRSNTGELFF.